A selection of T cell receptor beta chains follows, all from one sample in a study of vaccination and CD4 T cells after COVID-19. Their target antigens are unknown. From the PCR reads, TCRdb called clonotypes with MiXCR, one entry per CDR3 protein. The table has under 15,000 distinct CDR3 sequences, less than 80% seen once. Sequenced input: CD4+ T cells from blood, cultured in vitro. The receptors were gathered from a human donor who had recovered from COVID-19. Each CDR3 is given with its conserved first and last residue. Fields, in order: V gene, clone size, D gene, J gene, CDR3 DNA, CDR3 protein. A D gene is named only where the DNA matches it firmly. Expanded clones are given a class, and other clones once, few, many or no size at all.

TRBV30	once	TRBD1	TRBJ2-7	TGTGCCTGGAGTGGGACAGGGGGACTTTACGAGCAGTACTTC	CAWSGTGGLYEQYF
TRBV7-2	NA	NA	TRBJ2-7	TGTGCCAGCAGCCAAGACGATAGCGGAGGCTCCTACGAGCAGTACTTC	CASSQDDSGGSYEQYF
TRBV5-4	NA	TRBD1	TRBJ1-1	TGTGCCAGCAGCCAAGGACAGGTTAACACTGAAGCTTTCTTT	CASSQGQVNTEAFF
TRBV27	NA	NA	TRBJ1-6	TGTGCCAGCAGTTTCGACAGGAGCTCACCCCTCCACTTT	CASSFDRSSPLHF
TRBV29-1	NA	NA	TRBJ2-1	TGCAGTTCCCTGGGGGAGCGGGAGCAGTTCTTC	CSSLGEREQFF
TRBV20-1	few	NA	TRBJ2-5	TGCAGTGTAAAGGGAACTGGGGAGACCCAGTACTTC	CSVKGTGETQYF
TRBV12-3/TRBV12-4	NA	NA	TRBJ2-5	TGTGCCAGCAGTTTCCCCAGCAGGGTAGAGACCCAGTACTTC	CASSFPSRVETQYF
TRBV7-3	NA	TRBD2	TRBJ2-3	TGTGCCAGCAGCTCTTTGGGAGGGCCCGGCACAGATACGCAGTATTTT	CASSSLGGPGTDTQYF
TRBV10-3	NA	TRBD1	TRBJ2-5	TGTGCCAGCGCCTCCGGGACAGGGAAAGAGACCCAGTACTTC	CASASGTGKETQYF
TRBV27	NA	NA	TRBJ1-2	TGTGCCAGCAGATCCTCACGATTAACAGGGTCTTCCTATGGCTACACCTTC	CASRSSRLTGSSYGYTF
TRBV6-1	NA	NA	TRBJ2-5	TGTGCCAGCACTGAGGGACTCCAAGAGACCCAGTACTTC	CASTEGLQETQYF
TRBV15	few	NA	TRBJ2-5	TGTGCCACCAGCAATGTGTACCAAGAGACCCAGTACTTC	CATSNVYQETQYF
TRBV7-3	NA	NA	TRBJ2-7	TGTGCCAGCAGCTACTACGAGCAGTACTTC	CASSYYEQYF
TRBV20-1	NA	TRBD2	TRBJ2-3	TGCAGTGCAGCCGGGACTAGCGGGATAGGTCGCACAGATACGCAGTATTTT	CSAAGTSGIGRTDTQYF
TRBV7-9	NA	TRBD2	TRBJ2-7	TGTGCCAGCAGCTTAAGGGGCGGGAGGGCCGCGTCCTACGAGCAGTACTTC	CASSLRGGRAASYEQYF
TRBV5-3	large	NA	TRBJ2-7	TGTGCCAGGCCTGCCTCCGGGAGCCCCTACGAGCAGTACTTC	CARPASGSPYEQYF
TRBV6-2/TRBV6-3	NA	NA	TRBJ1-5	TGTGCCAGCAGTTATGCCTATCAGCCCCAGCATTTT	CASSYAYQPQHF
TRBV20-1	NA	NA	TRBJ2-1	TGCAGTGCTCTTGAATACAATGAGCAGTTCTTC	CSALEYNEQFF
TRBV5-1	NA	NA	TRBJ1-3	TGCGCCAGCAGCTTGGTGGGCTCTGGAAACACCATATATTTT	CASSLVGSGNTIYF
TRBV12-3/TRBV12-4	NA	NA	TRBJ1-2	TGTGCCAGCAGCTCCCGATGGGGCTACACCTTC	CASSSRWGYTF
TRBV7-2	NA	TRBD2	TRBJ2-1	TGTGCCAGCAGCCTCCGGGCGGGAGGGTCGTTCTTC	CASSLRAGGSFF
TRBV7-2	NA	TRBD1	TRBJ2-7	TGTGCCAGCAGCCAGGGAACAGGGGTGTACGAGCAGTACTTC	CASSQGTGVYEQYF
TRBV5-1	NA	TRBD1	TRBJ1-2	TGCGCCAGCAGCTGGGGACAGGCTAACTATGGCTACACCTTC	CASSWGQANYGYTF
TRBV27	NA	TRBD1	TRBJ1-6	TGTGCCAGCAATTCCATCCGACAGGGCTATAATTCACCCCTCCACTTT	CASNSIRQGYNSPLHF
TRBV7-9	NA	NA	TRBJ2-1	TGTGCCAGCAGCCCCCCCTTTCGACTAGGCAATGAGCAGTTCTTC	CASSPPFRLGNEQFF
TRBV24-1	NA	TRBD1	TRBJ1-5	TGTGCCACCAGCCGCTCAGGGGGGCCCCAGCATTTT	CATSRSGGPQHF
TRBV7-2	NA	TRBD2	TRBJ2-1	TGTGCCAGCAGCTTAGAGGGAGGGTGGTACAATGAGCAGTTCTTC	CASSLEGGWYNEQFF
TRBV20-1	NA	NA	TRBJ1-1	TGCAGTGCCTCTGGACACTCGAACACTGAAGCTTTCTTT	CSASGHSNTEAFF
TRBV6-5	NA	NA	TRBJ1-1	TGTGCCAGCAGTTCCAGATGGGATCCGAACACTGAAGCTTTCTTT	CASSSRWDPNTEAFF
TRBV7-2	NA	NA	TRBJ1-5	TGTGCCAGCAGCTCCCGGGGGGGAGGAATGGGTCAGCCCCAGCATTTT	CASSSRGGGMGQPQHF
TRBV7-3	NA	NA	TRBJ1-1	TGTGCCAGCAGCTTAACAGGGGGAGCGAACACTGAAGCTTTCTTT	CASSLTGGANTEAFF
TRBV25-1	few	NA	TRBJ2-5	TGTGCCAGCAGTGAATCGGGTAGGACCTTTGAGACCCAGTACTTC	CASSESGRTFETQYF
TRBV20-1	few	NA	TRBJ2-5	TGCAGTGCCACCCCCCCTACTTTGTCACAGTACTTC	CSATPPTLSQYF
TRBV20-1	NA	NA	TRBJ2-7	TGCAGTGCTAGCGGGAGCAGGGAGCAGTACTTC	CSASGSREQYF
TRBV6-1	NA	NA	TRBJ2-3	TGTGCCAGCAGTGAAGGGATGCCAGATACGCAGTATTTT	CASSEGMPDTQYF
TRBV20-1	few	NA	TRBJ1-2	TGCAGTGCTAGAGTGAACCTCCACTATGGCTACACCTTC	CSARVNLHYGYTF
TRBV20-1	NA	NA	TRBJ2-1	TGCAGTGCTACAAGACCTGGCGAGGGGCTTTACAATGAGCAGTTCTTC	CSATRPGEGLYNEQFF
TRBV28	NA	NA	TRBJ2-7	TGTGCCAGCGCAGGATCTACCTACGAGCAGTACTTC	CASAGSTYEQYF
TRBV7-2	NA	TRBD2	TRBJ2-7	TGTGCCAGCAGTGTTACGACTAGCGGGAGTGCGGGCGAGCAGTACTTC	CASSVTTSGSAGEQYF
TRBV6-1	few	NA	TRBJ1-4	TGTGCCAGCTTAGGTGGGCAGGGCGAAAAACTGTTTTTT	CASLGGQGEKLFF